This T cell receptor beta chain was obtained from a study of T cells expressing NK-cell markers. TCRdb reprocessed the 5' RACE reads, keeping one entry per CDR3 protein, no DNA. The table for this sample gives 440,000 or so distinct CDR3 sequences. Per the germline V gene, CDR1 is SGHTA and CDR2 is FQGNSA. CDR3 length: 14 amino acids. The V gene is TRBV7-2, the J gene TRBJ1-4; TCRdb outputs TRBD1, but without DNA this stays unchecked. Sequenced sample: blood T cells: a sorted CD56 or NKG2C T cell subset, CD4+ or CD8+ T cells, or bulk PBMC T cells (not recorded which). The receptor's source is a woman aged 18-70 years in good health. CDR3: CASSPDRGSEKLFF.